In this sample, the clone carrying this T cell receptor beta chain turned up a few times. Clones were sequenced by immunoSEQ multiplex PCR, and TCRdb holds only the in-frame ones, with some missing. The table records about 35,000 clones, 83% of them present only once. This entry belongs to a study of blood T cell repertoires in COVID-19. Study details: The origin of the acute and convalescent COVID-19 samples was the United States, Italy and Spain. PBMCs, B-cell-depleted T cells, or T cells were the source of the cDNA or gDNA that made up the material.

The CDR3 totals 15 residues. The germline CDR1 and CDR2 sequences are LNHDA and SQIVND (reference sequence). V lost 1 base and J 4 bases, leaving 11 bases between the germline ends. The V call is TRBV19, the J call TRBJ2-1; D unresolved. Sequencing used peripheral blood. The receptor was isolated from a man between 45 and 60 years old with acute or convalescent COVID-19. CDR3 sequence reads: CASSIAAPGYNEQFF. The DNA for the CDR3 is TGTGCCAGTAGTATAGCAGCGCCCGGATACAATGAGCAGTTCTTC. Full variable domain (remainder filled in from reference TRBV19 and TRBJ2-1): DGGITQSPKYLFRKEGQNVTLSCEQNLNHDAMYWYRQDPGQGLRLIYYSQIVNDFQKGDIAEGYSVSREKKESFPLTVTSAQKNPTAFYLCASSIAAPGYNEQFFGPGTRLTVL.